The next 22 T cell receptor beta chains were all read from a single sample in a study of shared clonotypes between healthy human individuals. Measured with immunoSEQ multiplex PCR; TCRdb has only the in-frame clones, and not every one. The data contain approximately 2,000,000 clones, 85% to 95% of them seen just once; the ten biggest clones take up roughly 1.7%. CD45RO-negative, CCR7-selected cells formed the naive CD8 fraction, which excluded terminally differentiated effector memory CD45RA+ cells. The sample was naive CD8+ T cells from PBMCs. These receptors originate from a young man in good health. Some clones in this sample may be carry-over from other donors' samples.

The chain links TRBV19 to TRBJ1-3; D may be TRBD1 (5 bases). The V gene lost 5 bases and the J gene lost 1 base, with 15 bases spanning the gap. Germline lookup yields CDR1 LNHDA and CDR2 SQIVND (reference sequence). The length of the CDR3 is 16 residues. The CDR3 DNA follows: TGTGCCAGTAGTTACACGTTCGGGGGGTCTGGAAACACCATATATTTT. It codes for CASSYTFGGSGNTIYF. Filled out from reference TRBV19 and TRBJ1-3, the complete variable domain reads DGGITQSPKYLFRKEGQNVTLSCEQNLNHDAMYWYRQDPGQGLRLIYYSQIVNDFQKGDIAEGYSVSREKKESFPLTVTSAQKNPTAFYLCASSYTFGGSGNTIYFGEGSWLTVV.

The rearrangement uses TRBV4-1 and TRBJ2-2; no clear D gene. The CDR3 has 15 residues. Trimming stripped 3 bases from V and 1 base from J, with 9 bases between. The germline gives CDR1 MGHRA, CDR2 YSYEKL. The CDR3 nucleotides are TGCGCCAGCAGCCATCACAGCCTGAACACCGGGGAGCTGTTTTTT. It translates to CASSHHSLNTGELFF.

The chain uses TRBV27 and TRBJ2-5; the match to TRBD2 covers 9 bases. The CDR3 sequence is 14 residues long. From germline, CDR1 is MNHEY and CDR2 SMNVEV (reference sequence). J was trimmed by 5 bases and V by 5 bases; bases with no gene match: 6. The CDR3: CASSILAGTETQYF. In DNA, the CDR3 is TGTGCCAGCAGTATTCTAGCGGGAACGGAGACCCAGTACTTC.

The rearrangement links TRBV27 to TRBJ2-2; no definite D call. Germline CDR1 and CDR2: MNHEY and SMNVEV (reference sequence). The V gene lost 3 bases and the J gene lost 3 bases, with 8 bases spanning the gap. CDR3 length: 14 residues. In nucleotides, the CDR3 is TGTGCCAGCAGTTTGAGGAGTTACACCGGGGAGCTGTTTTTT. This codes for CASSLRSYTGELFF.

V is TRBV4-1 and J is TRBJ2-1; 8 positions agree with TRBD2. Trimming cost V 0 bases and J 2 bases; bases outside gene matches: 6. The CDR3 is made up of 17 amino acids. The germline gives CDR1 MGHRA, CDR2 YSYEKL. CDR3 coding DNA: TGCGCCAGCAGCCAAGATGCACTAGCGGTAACCTACAATGAGCAGTTCTTC. The encoded protein is CASSQDALAVTYNEQFF.

The chain couples TRBV7-9 to TRBJ1-2; tentative D call: TRBD1 (6 bases). V was clipped by 3 bases and J by 12 bases, with 17 bases between them. The CDR3 has 13 residues. Germline CDR1 reads SEHNR; CDR2 reads FQNEAQ (reference sequence). Here the CDR3 reads CASSFPGQTFHTF. Written as DNA, the CDR3 is TGTGCCAGCAGCTTTCCGGGACAAACTTTCCACACCTTC.

The chain uses TRBV10-3 and TRBJ2-5; the D call may be TRBD1 or TRBD2 (5 bases each). Germline V gives CDR1 ENHRY, CDR2 SYGVKD. The V end was cut by 10 bases, the J end by 3 bases, with 18 bases between. The CDR3 sequence is 14 residues long. As DNA, the CDR3 is TGTGCCACCCGAGGAGCGGTGGGGGAAGAGACCCAGTACTTC. This codes for CATRGAVGEETQYF.

This chain uses TRBV5-1 with TRBJ2-1; D may match TRBD1 or TRBD2 (5 bases each). CDR3 length: 12 amino acids. The germline V gene has CDR1 SGHRS and CDR2 YFSETQ. V was shortened by 1 base and J by 9 bases, with 8 bases between the two germline ends. The CDR3 here is CASSLTGAEQFF. CDR3 coding DNA: TGCGCCAGCAGCTTGACCGGGGCTGAGCAGTTCTTC.

The chain is built from TRBV27 and TRBJ2-7; TRBD1 matches 9 bases. The junction had 7 bases not matched to a gene; V was cut back by 3 bases and J by 7 bases. CDR3 length: 14 residues. Germline CDR1 reads MNHEY; CDR2 reads SMNVEV (reference sequence). The CDR3 sequence is CASSFVQGAWEQYF. CDR3 in DNA: TGTGCCAGCAGTTTTGTACAGGGGGCGTGGGAGCAGTACTTC.

CDR3 region: CATSGGTGESYEQYF. In nucleotides, the CDR3 is TGTGCCACCTCTGGCGGGACAGGGGAATCCTACGAGCAGTACTTC. V and J are TRBV10-3 and TRBJ2-7; TRBD1 matches at 10 bases. V gave up 10 bases and J gave up 1 base; unmatched junction bases: 10. The CDR3 extends over 15 amino acids. Germline loops: CDR1 ENHRY, CDR2 SYGVKD.

The chain employs TRBV27 and TRBJ2-7; TRBD1 matches at 9 bases. This CDR3 has 13 amino acids. The germline gives CDR1 MNHEY, CDR2 SMNVEV (reference sequence). The J segment lost 5 bases and the V segment lost 3 bases, leaving 2 bases of the junction unmatched. The CDR3 reads CASSFWTGDEQYF. CDR3 sequence (DNA): TGTGCCAGCAGTTTCTGGACAGGGGACGAGCAGTACTTC.

The table lists this clone with a count of one. V usage is TRBV7-9 and J usage is TRBJ2-5; no clear D. This CDR3 is 14 amino acids long. Germline values: CDR1 SEHNR, CDR2 FQNEAQ (reference sequence). V gave up 5 bases and J gave up 2 bases, with 12 bases separating them. CDR3 sequence: CASSPSVFQETQYF. DNA of the CDR3: TGTGCCAGCAGCCCCTCAGTGTTTCAAGAGACCCAGTACTTC. Filled out from reference TRBV7-9 and TRBJ2-5, the complete variable domain reads DTGVSQNPRHKITKRGQNVTFRCDPISEHNRLYWYRQTLGQGPEFLTYFQNEAQLEKSRLLSDRFSAERPKGSFSTLEIQRTEQGDSAMYLCASSPSVFQETQYFGPGTRLLVL.

CDR3 in DNA: TGTGCCAGCAGCAACCTAGCGGGAGACACAGATACGCAGTATTTT. Protein product: CASSNLAGDTDTQYF. The chain combines TRBV28 with TRBJ2-3; 10 nucleotides agree with TRBD2. The CDR3 contains 15 residues. The ends lost 6 bases at V and 2 bases at J; junction bases unmatched: 5. Germline V gene lookup returns CDR1 MDHEN and CDR2 SYDVKM.

For this clone: Other DNA sequences in this specimen translate into the identical CDR3. J is TRBJ1-1 and V is TRBV4-1; perhaps TRBD1 as D (5 bases). This CDR3 region has 14 residues. Germline CDR1 and CDR2: MGHRA and YSYEKL. V lost 1 base, J lost 1 base, and 7 bases lay in between. The CDR3 nucleotides read TGCGCCAGCAGCCAAGTAGGGGAGAACACTGAAGCTTTCTTT. Its protein is CASSQVGENTEAFF.

This chain connects TRBV4-3 to TRBJ2-1; the D is unclear. This CDR3 contains 14 residues. Germline V gene data show CDR1 as LGHNA and CDR2 as YSLEER. Trimming took 2 bases from V and 10 from J, leaving 15 bases between them. As DNA, the CDR3 is TGCGCCAGCAGCCAACGGAGTTCCCCGGGCGAGCAGTTCTTC. It yields the protein CASSQRSSPGEQFF.

The chain carries TRBV7-3 and TRBJ2-5, with TRBD1 matching over 8 bases. The CDR3 runs to 16 residues. In germline, CDR1 is SGHTA, CDR2 FQGTGA. The J segment lost 0 bases and the V segment lost 2 bases, leaving 5 bases of the junction unmatched. CDR3 amino acids: CASSLLGQEYQETQYF. The CDR3 nucleotides read TGTGCCAGCAGCTTATTGGGACAGGAGTACCAAGAGACCCAGTACTTC.

The chain joins TRBV7-9 to TRBJ2-7; D possibly corresponds to TRBD2 (6 bases). Germline V gene lookup returns CDR1 SEHNR and CDR2 FQNEAQ (reference sequence). CDR3 length: 16 amino acids. The V and J ends lost 5 bases and 2 bases respectively, with 19 bases between them. The CDR3 here is CASSPPAGPKAYEQYF. The CDR3 DNA reads as TGTGCCAGCAGCCCCCCAGCGGGCCCCAAAGCCTACGAGCAGTACTTC. The complete variable domain, with remaining parts taken from reference TRBV7-9 and TRBJ2-7, reads DTGVSQNPRHKITKRGQNVTFRCDPISEHNRLYWYRQTLGQGPEFLTYFQNEAQLEKSRLLSDRFSAERPKGSFSTLEIQRTEQGDSAMYLCASSPPAGPKAYEQYFGPGTRLTVT.

CDR3 sequence (DNA): TGTGCCAGCAGCACAACCCCCGGGGGGCACACTGAAGCTTTCTTT. As protein: CASSTTPGGHTEAFF. This chain uses TRBV7-8 with TRBJ1-1, with D perhaps TRBD1 (6 bases). The V end was cut by 5 bases, the J end by 3 bases, with 16 bases between. The CDR3 loop spans 15 amino acids. CDR1 and CDR2 from the germline V gene are SGHVS and FQNEAQ.

The V and J genes are TRBV5-1 and TRBJ2-2, with D perhaps being TRBD1 or TRBD2 (5 bases each). The V gene lost 4 bases and the J gene lost 3 bases, with 10 bases spanning the gap. Germline assignment: CDR1 SGHRS and CDR2 YFSETQ. The CDR3 spans 14 residues. CDR3 DNA: TGCGCCAGCAGCCTGGGGGATTACACCGGGGAGCTGTTTTTT. Protein: CASSLGDYTGELFF.

On this clone itself: Different DNA sequences within this sample yield the same CDR3. This chain joins TRBV9 and TRBJ2-7; the match to TRBD1 covers 8 bases. With V trimmed by 4 bases and J by 0 bases, 6 bases remained unmatched. The CDR3 runs to 15 residues. Germline CDR1 is SGDLS and CDR2 is YYNGEE. This chain's CDR3 is CASSSRTGSSYEQYF. For the CDR3, the DNA is TGTGCCAGCAGCTCACGGACAGGGAGCTCCTACGAGCAGTACTTC.

This chain connects TRBV4-3 to TRBJ1-5; TRBD1 might be the D (6 bases). Trimming took off 1 base at V and 7 bases at J, with 11 bases between the two ends. CDR3 length equals 14 residues. Germline lookup yields CDR1 LGHNA and CDR2 YSLEER. DNA of the CDR3: TGCGCCAGCAGCCAAGGGCAGGGGTGGCAGCCCCAGCATTTT. Its translation is CASSQGQGWQPQHF.

The chain couples TRBV19 to TRBJ2-7; 8 nucleotides agree with TRBD1. Germline CDR1 and CDR2: LNHDA and SQIVND (reference sequence). This CDR3 has 15 amino acids. V shed 6 bases and J 0 bases; nucleotides not matched to a gene: 7. CDR3 nucleotide sequence: TGTGCCAGTAGCGACGTCGGGACAGGCTCCTACGAGCAGTACTTC. It yields the protein CASSDVGTGSYEQYF.